The rows below give T cell receptor beta chains drawn from one sample of a study of cytomegalovirus exposure and HLA in healthy donors. Sequencing was performed with immunoSEQ multiplex PCR; in TCRdb, only in-frame clones are kept and a portion is missing. The table includes about 140,000 clones, 85% to 95% detected once. Sequencing was carried out using PBMCs. All receptors come from a man younger than 35 in good health and CMV-seropositive. Each CDR3 is given with its conserved first and last residue. The D gene is left open where the match is weak. Only part of the rows carry a size: once, few, many, or a class if the clone is expanded.

TRBJ2-7	.	TRBV5-1	.	CASMATPRYEQYF	TGCGCCAGCATGGCGACACCTCGCTACGAGCAGTACTTC
TRBJ2-7	.	TRBV2	.	CASSELGAGPYEQYF	TGTGCCAGCAGTGAACTTGGGGCAGGGCCTTACGAGCAGTACTTC
TRBJ2-2	TRBD2	TRBV7-8	.	CASSLYPFWTARTSGNSGELFF	TGTGCCAGCAGCTTATATCCGTTCTGGACCGCTAGGACTAGCGGGAACAGCGGGGAGCTGTTTTTT
TRBJ1-2	.	TRBV11-1	.	CASSLARENYGYTF	TGTGCCAGCAGCTTAGCGCGGGAAAACTATGGCTACACCTTC
TRBJ1-1	.	TRBV10-3	.	CAISGGRNTEAFF	TGTGCCATCAGTGGCGGGAGGAACACTGAAGCTTTCTTT
TRBJ2-5	.	TRBV7-9	.	CASSLVSGYQTQYF	TGTGCCAGCAGCTTAGTATCAGGGTATCAGACCCAGTACTTC
TRBJ1-5	.	TRBV7-6	.	CASSLYPAGANQPQHF	TGTGCCAGCAGCTTATATCCCGCAGGCGCCAATCAGCCCCAGCATTTT
TRBJ1-1	.	TRBV19	.	CASSIGQANTEAFF	TGTGCCAGTAGTATCGGACAAGCAAACACTGAAGCTTTCTTT
TRBJ1-5	TRBD1	TRBV27	.	CASRSEGADQPQHF	TGTGCCAGCAGAAGTGAGGGGGCGGATCAGCCCCAGCATTTT
TRBJ2-7	TRBD1	TRBV27	.	CASRGRDRSYEQYF	TGTGCCAGCAGGGGGCGGGACAGGTCCTACGAGCAGTACTTC
TRBJ2-7	.	TRBV2	.	CASSEEGGSSYEQYF	TGTGCCAGCAGTGAAGAGGGAGGTAGCTCCTACGAGCAGTACTTC
TRBJ1-2	TRBD1	TRBV4-1	.	CASSLGTGAIYGYTF	TGCGCCAGCAGCCTCGGGACAGGGGCTATCTATGGCTACACCTTC
TRBJ2-2	TRBD1	TRBV27	.	CASSSDWTGNTGELFF	TGTGCCAGCAGTTCGGACTGGACAGGGAACACCGGGGAGCTGTTTTTT
TRBJ2-3	TRBD2	TRBV7-9	.	CASSGSGRTDTQYF	TGTGCCAGCAGCGGGAGCGGGAGAACAGATACGCAGTATTTT
TRBJ2-1	TRBD2	TRBV11-3	.	CASSRFSGVLGEQFF	TGTGCCAGCAGCCGATTTAGCGGGGTCCTGGGTGAGCAGTTCTTC
TRBJ2-1	.	TRBV6-5	.	CASSRDFNEQFF	TGTGCCAGCAGTCGGGACTTCAATGAGCAGTTCTTC
TRBJ1-1	.	TRBV5-3	once	CARKTDLRNTEAFF	TGTGCCAGGAAAACGGACTTGCGGAACACTGAAGCTTTCTTT
TRBJ2-7	TRBD2	TRBV30	.	CAWSPGTSGYEQYF	TGTGCCTGGAGTCCCGGGACTAGCGGCTACGAGCAGTACTTC
TRBJ2-7	.	TRBV11-3	.	CASTLTGGTYEQYF	TGTGCCAGCACTTTGACCGGGGGAACCTACGAGCAGTACTTC
TRBJ2-3	TRBD2	TRBV9	.	CASNPAGGPSTDTQYF	TGTGCCAGCAATCCAGCGGGAGGGCCTAGCACAGATACGCAGTATTTT